The sequence of this TCR beta chain was determined in a study of blood T cell repertoires in COVID-19. This clone was picked up a small number of times. Per the original methods: Reference gene primer amplification gave estimated nucleated cell counts. Assay used: immunoSEQ multiplex PCR; TCRdb lists only in-frame clones, some missing. Clone size and the V and J calls come from that table; the DNA yielded D and trimming. Of 250,000 or so clones listed, 80% to 90% are singletons. The CDR3 runs 14 residues. CDR1 and CDR2 (germline): SGHTS, YDEGEE. Trimming removed 1 base at V and 5 bases at J, with 13 bases between.

Specimen: PBMCs or T cells enriched from blood (not recorded which). The rearrangement uses TRBV5-8 and TRBJ2-7, with D unclear. This clonotype originated in a woman aged 25 to 45 with acute COVID-19. The CDR3 region has the DNA TGTGCCAGCAGCTTGATCGCCGGTTACCACGAGCAGTACTTC. It translates to CASSLIAGYHEQYF.